The source of this TCR beta chain is a study of blood T cell repertoires in COVID-19. The wider study: Samples taken during acute and convalescent COVID-19 were collected in the United States, Italy and Spain. Sample material is recorded as cDNA or gDNA derived from T cells, B-cell-depleted T cells, or PBMCs.

In the authors' methods: The assay estimated nucleated cells by amplifying reference gene primers. Some clones are missing from TCRdb's copy, which holds only in-frame ones; the method was immunoSEQ multiplex PCR. V, J and clone size were drawn from that table, and D and trimming were deduced from the DNA. The sample has about 42,000 clones, roughly nine tenths seen once. This CDR3 spans 14 amino acids. Per germline, CDR1 MNHNS and CDR2 SASEGT. The V and J ends lost 0 bases and 9 bases respectively, with 9 bases between them. The material sequenced was peripheral blood. The genes are TRBV6-1 and TRBJ1-6; TRBD1 might be the D (5 bases). This clonotype was sampled from a man under 40 with active or convalescent COVID-19. CDR3 sequence reads: CASSEALGGSPLHF. CDR3 nucleotides: TGTGCCAGCAGTGAAGCGCTGGGGGGTTCACCCCTCCACTTT.